A selection of T cell receptor beta chains follows, all from one sample in a study of identical twins. TCRdb re-derived calls from the 5' RACE reads in MiXCR, one entry per CDR3 protein. This sample has about 530,000 distinct CDR3 sequences, with about 16% found just once. The same sample was also used in a study of yellow fever vaccine responses in identical twins.

Input material: CD4+ T cells sorted from blood. The source is a woman between 18 and 30 years old in good health. Each CDR3 is given with its conserved first and last residue. A D gene is named only where the DNA matches it firmly. Only part of the rows carry a size: once, few, many, or a class if the clone is expanded.

j_gene	abundance	d_gene	v_gene	CDR3aa	CDR3nt
TRBJ2-1	many	.	TRBV10-3	CATRDWESNEQFF	TGTGCCACTAGGGACTGGGAGAGCAATGAGCAGTTCTTC
TRBJ2-2	few	TRBD2	TRBV29-1	CSVDNGARGGTGELFF	TGCAGCGTTGATAACGGAGCGCGGGGGGGCACCGGGGAGCTGTTTTTT
TRBJ1-4	few	TRBD1	TRBV12-3/TRBV12-4	CASSRTGEEKLFF	TGTGCCAGCAGCCGGACAGGGGAAGAAAAACTGTTTTTT
TRBJ2-3	.	TRBD2	TRBV12-3/TRBV12-4	CASRVGLAGGGDTQYF	TGTGCCAGCAGGGTAGGGCTAGCGGGGGGTGGAGATACGCAGTATTTT
TRBJ2-3	few	.	TRBV28	CAPNLLSAWASDLADTQYF	TGTGCCCCTAACTTATTATCCGCATGGGCTAGCGACCTAGCAGATACGCAGTATTTT
TRBJ2-1	few	.	TRBV9	CASSVTSARLQTAYNEQFF	TGTGCCAGCAGCGTAACGAGTGCGAGGCTACAAACGGCCTACAATGAGCAGTTCTTC
TRBJ2-1	few	TRBD2	TRBV7-2	CASSLVQGLAGVLYNEQFF	TGTGCCAGCAGCTTAGTGCAGGGACTAGCGGGAGTTCTGTACAATGAGCAGTTCTTC
TRBJ2-3	few	TRBD1	TRBV18	CASSPQQGSRDTQYF	TGTGCCAGCTCACCACAACAGGGGTCGAGAGATACGCAGTATTTT
TRBJ2-7	.	.	TRBV12-3/TRBV12-4	CASSPSRQWYEQYF	TGTGCCAGCAGTCCGAGTCGACAATGGTACGAGCAGTACTTC
TRBJ1-2	.	TRBD1	TRBV7-9	CASSSGQDGYGYTF	TGTGCCAGCAGCTCAGGACAGGACGGCTATGGCTACACCTTC
TRBJ2-2	.	.	TRBV27	CASSYHRVSGRGGELFF	TGTGCCAGCAGTTACCACCGGGTTAGCGGTAGGGGCGGGGAGCTGTTTTTT
TRBJ2-5	.	.	TRBV2	CASTQLETQYF	TGTGCCAGCACCCAATTGGAGACCCAGTACTTC
TRBJ1-1	few	TRBD1	TRBV9	CASSVGGQGYTEAFF	TGTGCCAGCAGCGTAGGGGGACAGGGTTACACTGAAGCTTTCTTT
TRBJ2-5	few	.	TRBV5-1	CASSLGKNQETQYF	TGCGCCAGCAGCTTGGGAAAGAACCAAGAGACCCAGTACTTC
TRBJ1-2	.	.	TRBV29-1	CSVVTGPYGYTF	TGCAGCGTTGTCACAGGTCCCTATGGCTACACCTTC
TRBJ2-1	.	.	TRBV29-1	CSVGSGTYNEQFF	TGCAGCGTTGGGAGCGGTACCTACAATGAGCAGTTCTTC
TRBJ1-1	.	.	TRBV20-1	CSARGKALEAFF	TGCAGTGCTAGAGGCAAAGCTTTAGAAGCTTTCTTT
TRBJ2-1	few	TRBD1	TRBV11-2	CASSRSQGAGMRNNEQFF	TGTGCCAGCAGCCGCAGTCAGGGGGCCGGAATGAGGAATAATGAGCAGTTCTTC
TRBJ1-2	few	.	TRBV6-1	CASSPEGGLGGYTF	TGTGCCAGCAGTCCCGAGGGGGGTTTAGGTGGCTACACCTTC
TRBJ2-5	.	.	TRBV25-1	CASRASSVTQYF	TGTGCCAGCAGAGCTAGTTCAGTGACCCAGTACTTC
TRBJ1-2	.	.	TRBV12-3/TRBV12-4	CASSLGITNYGYTF	TGTGCCAGCAGTTTGGGGATTACTAACTATGGCTACACCTTC
TRBJ2-2	.	TRBD2	TRBV3-1	CASRERGPDTGELFF	TGTGCCAGCCGGGAGCGGGGGCCAGACACCGGGGAGCTGTTTTTT
TRBJ2-7	.	TRBD2	TRBV10-2	CASSAPTSGNSYEQYF	TGCGCCAGCAGCGCCCCCACTAGCGGGAACTCCTACGAGCAGTACTTC
TRBJ2-7	few	TRBD1	TRBV10-3	CAINGQGSSYEQYF	TGTGCCATCAACGGACAGGGTAGCTCCTACGAGCAGTACTTC
TRBJ2-7	few	TRBD2	TRBV20-1	CSATLAGVGYEQYF	TGCAGTGCTACCCTAGCGGGAGTAGGTTACGAGCAGTACTTC
TRBJ1-3	few	TRBD1	TRBV28	CASGIQGARGNTIYF	TGTGCCAGCGGGATTCAGGGGGCACGTGGAAACACCATATATTTT
TRBJ2-3	.	.	TRBV5-1	CASKVRGTDTQYF	TGCGCCAGCAAGGTGCGAGGCACAGATACGCAGTATTTT
TRBJ2-1	few	TRBD2	TRBV20-1	CSGGGGSYNEQFF	TGCAGTGGTGGCGGGGGGTCCTACAATGAGCAGTTCTTC
TRBJ1-3	.	.	TRBV28	CASSSVGPGYF	TGTGCCAGCAGTTCTGTGGGGCCAGGATATTTT
TRBJ1-1	many	.	TRBV5-1	CASSLVAGPNTEAFF	TGCGCCAGCAGCTTGGTTGCAGGGCCGAACACTGAAGCTTTCTTT
TRBJ2-2	.	.	TRBV6-1	CASSPTRAGELFF	TGTGCCAGCAGCCCTACCCGGGCCGGGGAGCTGTTTTTT
TRBJ2-1	.	.	TRBV5-6	CASSLPQGSGEQFF	TGTGCCAGCAGCTTGCCGCAGGGCTCCGGGGAGCAGTTCTTC
TRBJ2-2	.	.	TRBV11-2	CASSPGGGLNTGELFF	TGTGCCAGCAGCCCAGGGGGGGGCTTGAACACCGGGGAGCTGTTTTTT
TRBJ2-1	few	.	TRBV29-1	CSVKRQGGDYNEQFF	TGCAGCGTGAAACGACAGGGAGGGGACTACAATGAGCAGTTCTTC
TRBJ2-1	few	.	TRBV20-1	CSAPDRPYNEQFF	TGCAGTGCGCCGGACAGACCCTACAATGAGCAGTTCTTC
TRBJ2-1	few	.	TRBV7-8	CASSFSTVTNEQFF	TGTGCCAGCAGCTTTTCGACGGTAACTAATGAGCAGTTCTTC
TRBJ2-5	.	.	TRBV7-2	CASKGPEVETQYF	TGTGCCAGCAAGGGACCCGAGGTGGAGACCCAGTACTTC
TRBJ2-7	few	TRBD1	TRBV29-1	CSTQDRSSYEQYF	TGCAGCACCCAGGACAGGAGCTCCTACGAGCAGTACTTC
TRBJ2-4	few	TRBD2	TRBV7-6	CASSPLVASGTKNIQYF	TGTGCCAGCAGCCCCCTCGTGGCTAGCGGAACCAAAAACATTCAGTACTTC
TRBJ2-3	few	TRBD1	TRBV10-3	CAISSGTGGRRADTQYF	TGTGCCATCAGCTCCGGGACAGGAGGGAGGAGGGCAGATACGCAGTATTTT
TRBJ1-1	.	.	TRBV7-8	CASSLASPVLEAFF	TGTGCCAGCAGCTTAGCAAGCCCGGTGCTAGAAGCTTTCTTT
TRBJ2-7	.	TRBD1	TRBV2	CASSTYRGYEQYF	TGTGCCAGCAGTACCTACAGGGGGTACGAGCAGTACTTC
TRBJ2-5	few	TRBD2	TRBV5-1	CASSSSRLAGAETQYF	TGCGCCAGCAGCTCTTCCCGGCTAGCGGGAGCCGAGACCCAGTACTTC
TRBJ1-1	.	TRBD1	TRBV5-1	CASSLDGQGATEAFF	TGCGCCAGCAGCTTGGACGGACAGGGGGCCACTGAAGCTTTCTTT
TRBJ1-1	few	.	TRBV20-1	CSARDHGTPNTEAFF	TGCAGTGCTAGAGATCACGGGACACCGAACACTGAAGCTTTCTTT
TRBJ2-4	.	.	TRBV5-5	CASSLGPDLNLAKNIQYF	TGTGCCAGCAGCTTGGGTCCAGACCTGAACCTAGCCAAAAACATTCAGTACTTC
TRBJ2-1	.	TRBD2	TRBV28	CASSSLEREVYNEQFF	TGTGCCAGCAGTTCTCTGGAGCGGGAGGTATACAATGAGCAGTTCTTC
TRBJ2-7	.	.	TRBV5-1	CASSSPGKAYEQYF	TGCGCCAGCAGTTCTCCGGGCAAGGCCTACGAGCAGTACTTC
TRBJ1-6	few	TRBD1	TRBV5-1	CASSTLDRDNSPLHF	TGCGCCAGCAGCACCCTCGACAGGGATAATTCACCCCTCCACTTT
TRBJ2-3	few	.	TRBV5-1	CASSPLLRDTQYF	TGCGCCAGCAGCCCGCTCCTCCGAGATACGCAGTATTTT
TRBJ2-2	few	TRBD2	TRBV5-6	CASSRTASGGLTGELFF	TGTGCCAGCAGCCGGACGGCTAGCGGGGGCTTGACCGGGGAGCTGTTTTTT
TRBJ2-1	.	TRBD1	TRBV7-9	CASSPPGQGARGEQFF	TGTGCCAGCAGCCCCCCGGGACAGGGGGCGAGAGGGGAGCAGTTCTTC
TRBJ1-1	few	.	TRBV5-6	CASSLVTGLDMNTEAFF	TGTGCCAGCAGCTTGGTTACAGGCCTAGATATGAACACTGAAGCTTTCTTT